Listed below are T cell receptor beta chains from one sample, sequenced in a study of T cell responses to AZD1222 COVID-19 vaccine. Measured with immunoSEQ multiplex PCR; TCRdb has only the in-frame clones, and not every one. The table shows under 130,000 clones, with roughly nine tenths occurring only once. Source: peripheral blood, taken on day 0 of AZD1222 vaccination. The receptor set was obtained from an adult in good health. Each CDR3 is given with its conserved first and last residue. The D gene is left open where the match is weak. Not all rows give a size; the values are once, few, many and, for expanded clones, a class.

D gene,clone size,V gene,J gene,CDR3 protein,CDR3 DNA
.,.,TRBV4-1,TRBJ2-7,CASSRGTRSYEQYF,TGCGCCAGCAGCCGGGGGACGAGGTCCTACGAGCAGTACTTC
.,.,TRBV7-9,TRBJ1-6,CASSPSGAYNSPLHF,TGTGCCAGCAGCCCGTCGGGTGCCTATAATTCACCCCTCCACTTT
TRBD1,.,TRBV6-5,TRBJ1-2,CASRPGQGYFYGYTF,TGTGCCAGCAGGCCGGGACAGGGATATTTCTATGGCTACACCTTC
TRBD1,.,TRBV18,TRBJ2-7,CASSFGTGPEQYF,TGTGCCAGCTCATTCGGGACAGGGCCCGAGCAGTACTTC
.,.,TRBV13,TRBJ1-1,CASSLRKTEAFF,TGTGCCAGCAGCTTACGGAAGACTGAAGCTTTCTTT
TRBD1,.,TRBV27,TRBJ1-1,CASSYHPGTGDTEAFF,TGTGCCAGCAGTTACCATCCTGGGACAGGGGACACTGAAGCTTTCTTT
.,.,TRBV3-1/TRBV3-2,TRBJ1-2,CASSQGFQAGGYTF,TGTGCCAGCAGCCAAGGTTTTCAGGCGGGGGGCTACACCTTC
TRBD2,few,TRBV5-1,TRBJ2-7,CASSRLAGGEQYF,TGCGCCAGCAGTAGACTAGCGGGAGGCGAGCAGTACTTC
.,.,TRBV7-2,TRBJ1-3,CASSFNTGGNTIYF,TGTGCCAGCAGCTTTAACACCGGGGGAAACACCATATATTTT
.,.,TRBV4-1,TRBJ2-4,CASSQEAREIKYF,TGCGCCAGCAGCCAAGAAGCGAGGGAGATTAAGTACTTC
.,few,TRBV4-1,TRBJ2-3,CASSQQGVDTQYF,TGCGCCAGCAGCCAGCAGGGAGTAGATACGCAGTATTTT
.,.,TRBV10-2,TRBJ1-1,CASSEWEWYDTEAFF,TGCGCCAGCAGTGAGTGGGAGTGGTACGACACTGAAGCTTTCTTT
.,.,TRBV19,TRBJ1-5,CASSIRTDGNNQPQHF,TGTGCCAGTAGTATACGGACAGACGGAAACAATCAGCCCCAGCATTTT
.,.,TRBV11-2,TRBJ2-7,CASSLTFNYEQYF,TGTGCCAGCAGCTTAACGTTCAACTACGAGCAGTACTTC
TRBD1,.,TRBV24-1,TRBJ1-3,CATGDSSGNTIYF,TGTGCCACAGGGGACAGCTCTGGAAACACCATATATTTT
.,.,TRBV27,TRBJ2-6,CASSPLVGSGANVLTF,TGTGCCAGCAGTCCCCTCGTAGGGTCTGGGGCCAACGTCCTGACTTTC
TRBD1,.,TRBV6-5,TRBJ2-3,CASRPTGITDTQYF,TGTGCCAGCAGACCGACAGGGATCACAGATACGCAGTATTTT
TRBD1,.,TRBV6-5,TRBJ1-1,CASSPGGNTEAFF,TGTGCCAGCAGTCCAGGGGGGAACACTGAAGCTTTCTTT
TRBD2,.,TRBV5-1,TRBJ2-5,CASSLALAGYETQYF,TGCGCCAGCAGCTTGGCACTAGCGGGATATGAGACCCAGTACTTC
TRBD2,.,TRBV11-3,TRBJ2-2,CASSLTALGLGIRNTGELFF,TGTGCCAGCAGCCTAACAGCCCTCGGACTAGGTATTCGGAACACCGGGGAGCTGTTTTTT
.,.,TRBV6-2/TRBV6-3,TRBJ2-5,CASSYGPVETQYF,TGTGCCAGCAGTTACGGCCCCGTAGAGACCCAGTACTTC
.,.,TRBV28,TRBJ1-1,CASSLGATSFF,TGTGCCAGCAGCCTAGGGGCAACGTCTTTCTTT
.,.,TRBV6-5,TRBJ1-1,CASSFGARRTEAFF,TGTGCCAGCAGTTTCGGGGCGCGAAGGACTGAAGCTTTCTTT
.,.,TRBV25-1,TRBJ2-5,CASSERRETQYF,TGTGCCAGCAGTGAACGCCGGGAGACCCAGTACTTC
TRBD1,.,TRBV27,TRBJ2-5,CASSTGTGGAKTQYF,TGTGCCAGCAGTACCGGGACAGGGGGCGCAAAGACCCAGTACTTC
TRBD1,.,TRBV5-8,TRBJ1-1,CASSWGTGNTEAFF,TGTGCCAGCAGCTGGGGGACAGGGAACACTGAAGCTTTCTTT
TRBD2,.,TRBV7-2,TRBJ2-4,CASSLWTEAGGRRNIQYF,TGTGCCAGCAGCTTATGGACGGAGGCGGGAGGTAGGAGAAACATTCAGTACTTC
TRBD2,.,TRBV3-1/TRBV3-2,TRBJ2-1,CASSQEASGSSYNEQFF,TGTGCCAGCAGCCAAGAGGCTAGCGGGAGCTCCTACAATGAGCAGTTCTTC
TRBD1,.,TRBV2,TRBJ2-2,CASSAHRGDTGELFF,TGTGCCAGCAGCGCTCACAGGGGCGACACCGGGGAGCTGTTTTTT
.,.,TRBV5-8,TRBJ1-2,CASRKTQGSISYGYTF,TGTGCCAGCAGGAAGACGCAGGGTTCTATAAGCTATGGCTACACCTTC
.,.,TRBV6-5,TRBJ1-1,CASSRGGYTEAFF,TGTGCCAGCAGCCGTGGTGGCTACACTGAAGCTTTCTTT
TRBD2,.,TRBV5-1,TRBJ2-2,CASSSPGLANTGELFF,TGCGCCAGCAGCTCCCCGGGACTAGCGAACACCGGGGAGCTGTTTTTT
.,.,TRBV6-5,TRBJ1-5,CASSRDRYNQPQHF,TGTGCCAGCAGTCGAGACAGGTACAATCAGCCCCAGCATTTT
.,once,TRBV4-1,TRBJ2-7,CASSQEFTKFYEQYF,TGCGCCAGCAGCCAAGAATTTACCAAATTCTACGAGCAGTACTTC
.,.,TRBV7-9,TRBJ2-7,CASSGFAAKVYEQYF,TGTGCCAGCAGCGGTTTTGCGGCAAAAGTCTACGAGCAGTACTTC
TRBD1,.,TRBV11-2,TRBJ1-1,CASSRTGVRGTEAFF,TGTGCCAGCAGCCGGACAGGGGTCCGTGGCACTGAAGCTTTCTTT
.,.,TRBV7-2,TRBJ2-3,CASRPASPWSVQYF,TGTGCCAGCCGGCCGGCTAGTCCCTGGTCGGTGCAGTATTTT
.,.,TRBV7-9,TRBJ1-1,CASSLRQNTEAFF,TGTGCCAGCAGCTTGAGACAGAACACTGAAGCTTTCTTT
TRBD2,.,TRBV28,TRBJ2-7,CASSLREDYYEQYF,TGTGCCAGCAGTTTGCGGGAGGACTACTACGAGCAGTACTTC
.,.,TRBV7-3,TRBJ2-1,CASSSDNEQFF,TGTGCCAGCAGCTCCGACAATGAGCAGTTCTTC
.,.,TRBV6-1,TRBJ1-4,CASSETVNEKLFF,TGTGCCAGCAGTGAAACAGTAAATGAAAAACTGTTTTTT
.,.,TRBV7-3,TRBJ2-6,CASSPRVGEASSGANVLTF,TGTGCCAGCAGCCCTAGGGTAGGGGAGGCATCCTCTGGGGCCAACGTCCTGACTTTC
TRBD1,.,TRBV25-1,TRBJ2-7,CASSAAFGTGEAYEQYF,TGTGCCAGCAGTGCTGCATTCGGGACAGGGGAGGCCTACGAGCAGTACTTC
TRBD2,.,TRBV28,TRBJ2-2,CASTPSGRATGELFF,TGTGCCAGCACCCCAAGCGGGAGGGCCACCGGGGAGCTGTTTTTT
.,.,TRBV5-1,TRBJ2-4,CASSLKTQADGTKNIQYF,TGCGCCAGCAGCTTGAAGACACAGGCCGATGGAACCAAAAACATTCAGTACTTC
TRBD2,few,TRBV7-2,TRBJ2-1,CASSFGGSGYNEQFF,TGTGCCAGCAGCTTTGGCGGGAGTGGCTACAATGAGCAGTTCTTC
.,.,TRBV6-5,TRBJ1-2,CASTGPPGNYGYTF,TGTGCCAGCACCGGCCCCCCAGGGAACTATGGCTACACCTTC
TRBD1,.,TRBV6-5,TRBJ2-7,CASRTDRVGEQYF,TGTGCCAGCAGGACGGACAGGGTGGGCGAGCAGTACTTC
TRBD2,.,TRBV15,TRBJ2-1,CATSSPRGREGPEQFF,TGTGCCACCAGCTCTCCTCGGGGGCGGGAGGGCCCTGAGCAGTTCTTC
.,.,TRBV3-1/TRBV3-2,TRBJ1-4,CASSLQGGFEKLFF,TGTGCCAGCAGCTTACAGGGCGGCTTTGAAAAACTGTTTTTT
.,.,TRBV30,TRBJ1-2,CAWSYSNTVRSNYGYTF,TGTGCCTGGAGTTATAGTAACACAGTCCGCTCGAACTATGGCTACACCTTC
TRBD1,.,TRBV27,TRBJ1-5,CASSLTGGSNQPQHF,TGTGCCAGCAGTCTTACAGGGGGAAGCAATCAGCCCCAGCATTTT
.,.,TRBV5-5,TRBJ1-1,CASSQNTEAFF,TGTGCCAGCAGCCAAAACACTGAAGCTTTCTTT
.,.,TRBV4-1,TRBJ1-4,CASSLGAGEKLFF,TGCGCCAGCAGCCTTGGGGCAGGAGAAAAACTGTTTTTT
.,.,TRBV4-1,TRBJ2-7,CASSQGGGEQYF,TGCGCCAGCAGCCAAGGAGGCGGAGAGCAGTACTTC
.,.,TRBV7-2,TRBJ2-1,CASSLNEAYNEQFF,TGTGCCAGCAGCTTAAATGAGGCGTACAATGAGCAGTTCTTC
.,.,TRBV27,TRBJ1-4,CASHYRGRPEKLFF,TGTGCCAGCCATTACCGGGGCCGGCCTGAAAAACTGTTTTTT
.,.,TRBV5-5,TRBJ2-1,CASSSVSTANEQFF,TGTGCCAGCAGCTCGGTATCTACAGCTAATGAGCAGTTCTTC
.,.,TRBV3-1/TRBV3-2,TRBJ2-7,CASSQDPERGLYEQYF,TGTGCCAGCAGCCAAGATCCCGAGAGGGGACTCTACGAGCAGTACTTC